These T cell receptor beta chains were read from a single sample in a study of control samples from healthy donors and cancer patients. Data came from immunoSEQ multiplex PCR; TCRdb stores just in-frame clones and leaves some out. Among about 54,000 clones listed, around 97% were seen once. Material for sequencing was blood. The receptors stem from a woman aged 25 to 45 in good health. Both conserved end residues are part of each CDR3. A D gene is named only where the DNA matches it firmly. A clone size is listed for some rows: how often the clone was seen (once, few, many), or a class if it is expanded.

size: .
J: TRBJ1-1
V: TRBV29-1
D: TRBD1
CDR3: CSVGDRGEYQAFF
DNA: TGCAGCGTAGGGGACAGGGGAGAGTATCAGGCTTTCTTT

size: .
J: TRBJ2-1
V: TRBV2
D: TRBD1
CDR3: CASSGRDRGGEQFF
DNA: TGTGCCAGCAGTGGCCGGGACAGGGGTGGTGAGCAGTTCTTC

size: once
J: TRBJ2-5
V: TRBV2
D: TRBD2
CDR3: CASSPRGAETQYF
DNA: TGTGCCAGCAGTCCGCGGGGGGCAGAGACCCAGTACTTC

size: once
J: TRBJ2-4
V: TRBV5-4
D: .
CDR3: CASSLLGAKNIQYF
DNA: TGTGCCAGCAGCTTGTTGGGGGCCAAAAACATTCAGTACTTC

size: .
J: TRBJ1-5
V: TRBV19
D: .
CDR3: CASSISGPGDGQPQHF
DNA: TGTGCCAGTAGTATTTCGGGACCCGGGGACGGTCAGCCCCAGCATTTT

size: .
J: TRBJ2-1
V: TRBV6-4
D: .
CDR3: CASSSSLGEQFF
DNA: TGTGCCAGCAGTTCCTCCTTGGGTGAGCAGTTCTTC

size: .
J: TRBJ2-7
V: TRBV27
D: TRBD2
CDR3: CASSLFASGHTEQYF
DNA: TGTGCCAGCAGTTTATTTGCTAGCGGGCATACGGAGCAGTACTTC

size: .
J: TRBJ2-1
V: TRBV5-1
D: TRBD2
CDR3: CASSLVPWGGNEQFF
DNA: TGCGCCAGCAGCTTGGTACCGTGGGGGGGGAATGAGCAGTTCTTC

size: once
J: TRBJ2-2
V: TRBV29-1
D: .
CDR3: CSVQGNTGELFF
DNA: TGCAGCGTACAGGGGAACACCGGGGAGCTGTTTTTT

size: .
J: TRBJ2-7
V: TRBV4-1
D: .
CDR3: CASSQEGVGGTESYEQYF
DNA: TGCGCCAGCAGCCAAGAAGGAGTGGGGGGGACAGAGTCCTACGAGCAGTACTTC

size: .
J: TRBJ2-1
V: TRBV11-2
D: .
CDR3: CASSLGWDPERWEQFF
DNA: TGTGCCAGCAGCTTAGGTTGGGACCCCGAGAGGTGGGAGCAGTTCTTC

size: .
J: TRBJ2-4
V: TRBV5-1
D: .
CDR3: CASSSDWAFKNIQYF
DNA: TGCGCCAGCAGCTCAGACTGGGCCTTCAAAAACATTCAGTACTTC

size: .
J: TRBJ2-7
V: TRBV28
D: .
CDR3: CASSFPDYEQYF
DNA: TGTGCCAGCAGTTTCCCCGACTACGAGCAGTACTTC

size: .
J: TRBJ1-6
V: TRBV30
D: .
CDR3: CAWSGGWGPLHF
DNA: TGTGCCTGGAGTGGGGGGTGGGGACCCCTCCACTTT

size: .
J: TRBJ2-7
V: TRBV13
D: TRBD1
CDR3: CASSIYRGREPSEQYF
DNA: TGTGCCAGCAGCATCTACAGGGGGCGCGAGCCCTCCGAGCAGTACTTC

size: few
J: TRBJ2-1
V: TRBV24-1
D: .
CDR3: CATSDPDPGTAHNEQFF
DNA: TGTGCCACCAGTGACCCCGATCCCGGGACTGCCCACAATGAGCAGTTCTTC

size: .
J: TRBJ1-6
V: TRBV6-5
D: TRBD1
CDR3: CASRMGPQGPLHF
DNA: TGTGCCAGCAGGATGGGTCCACAGGGGCCCCTCCACTTT

size: .
J: TRBJ2-2
V: TRBV18
D: .
CDR3: CASSPPVSRTGELFF
DNA: TGTGCCAGCTCACCACCAGTTTCGCGCACCGGGGAGCTGTTTTTT

size: .
J: TRBJ1-4
V: TRBV5-1
D: TRBD1
CDR3: CASSLLGTGGEKLFF
DNA: TGCGCCAGCAGCTTATTGGGGACAGGGGGCGAAAAACTGTTTTTT

size: .
J: TRBJ1-1
V: TRBV5-6
D: .
CDR3: CASSRALDSSWRTEAFF
DNA: TGTGCCAGCAGCCGAGCGTTGGACAGTAGCTGGCGCACTGAAGCTTTCTTT

size: .
J: TRBJ1-5
V: TRBV28
D: .
CDR3: CASSFNAGAFNQPQHF
DNA: TGTGCCAGCAGTTTTAATGCGGGGGCCTTTAATCAGCCCCAGCATTTT

size: .
J: TRBJ2-7
V: TRBV5-1
D: TRBD2
CDR3: CASSPDGLAGTYEQYF
DNA: TGCGCCAGCAGCCCGGACGGACTAGCGGGTACCTACGAGCAGTACTTC

size: .
J: TRBJ1-3
V: TRBV6-6
D: .
CDR3: CASSSPSVHSGNTIYF
DNA: TGTGCCAGCAGTTCCCCGTCGGTGCACTCTGGAAACACCATATATTTT

size: .
J: TRBJ2-3
V: TRBV2
D: .
CDR3: CAREGRESVTDTQYF
DNA: TGTGCCAGAGAGGGACGGGAATCCGTCACAGATACGCAGTATTTT

size: .
J: TRBJ2-7
V: TRBV5-1
D: .
CDR3: CASSLVPSVSVGDWSEQYF
DNA: TGCGCCAGCAGCTTGGTACCCTCAGTTAGTGTGGGAGATTGGAGCGAGCAGTACTTC

size: .
J: TRBJ2-1
V: TRBV28
D: TRBD2
CDR3: CASSLGGTSLNNEQFF
DNA: TGTGCCAGCAGTTTAGGGGGGACTAGCCTCAACAATGAGCAGTTCTTC

size: .
J: TRBJ1-3
V: TRBV11-2
D: .
CDR3: CASSPAHTGNTIYF
DNA: TGTGCCAGCAGTCCAGCTCACACTGGAAACACCATATATTTT

size: .
J: TRBJ1-2
V: TRBV18
D: .
CDR3: CASSQQGNYGYTF
DNA: TGTGCCAGCTCTCAACAGGGAAACTATGGCTACACCTTC

size: .
J: TRBJ2-7
V: TRBV11-2
D: .
CDR3: CASSLGDGRSYEQYF
DNA: TGTGCCAGCAGCTTAGGGGACGGGCGATCCTACGAGCAGTACTTC

size: .
J: TRBJ2-5
V: TRBV3-1/TRBV3-2
D: TRBD2
CDR3: CASSQGASGTAQYF
DNA: TGTGCCAGCAGCCAAGGGGCTAGCGGGACGGCCCAGTACTTC

size: .
J: TRBJ2-1
V: TRBV19
D: .
CDR3: CASSIGAVYNEQFF
DNA: TGTGCCAGTAGTATCGGGGCAGTCTACAATGAGCAGTTCTTC

size: .
J: TRBJ1-2
V: TRBV2
D: .
CDR3: CASSEALGLHNYGYTF
DNA: TGTGCCAGCAGTGAAGCGCTTGGCCTGCATAACTATGGCTACACCTTC

size: .
J: TRBJ1-1
V: TRBV27
D: TRBD1
CDR3: CAVGRGQLNTEAFF
DNA: TGTGCCGTAGGGAGGGGGCAACTGAACACTGAAGCTTTCTTT

size: .
J: TRBJ2-5
V: TRBV6-5
D: .
CDR3: CASSYGIPAGETQYF
DNA: TGTGCCAGCAGCTACGGGATTCCGGCGGGAGAGACCCAGTACTTC

size: .
J: TRBJ1-1
V: TRBV5-1
D: .
CDR3: CASSLGQAFLNTEAFF
DNA: TGCGCCAGCAGCTTGGGACAGGCCTTCCTGAACACTGAAGCTTTCTTT

size: once
J: TRBJ2-1
V: TRBV3-1/TRBV3-2
D: .
CDR3: CASSQDKFNEQFF
DNA: TGTGCCAGCAGCCAAGATAAGTTTAATGAGCAGTTCTTC

size: once
J: TRBJ1-1
V: TRBV27
D: .
CDR3: CASSLLPNTEAFF
DNA: TGTGCCAGCAGTTTACTCCCGAACACTGAAGCTTTCTTT

size: .
J: TRBJ1-1
V: TRBV27
D: TRBD1
CDR3: CASSGRQGAFF
DNA: TGTGCCAGCAGTGGCCGACAGGGGGCTTTCTTT

size: .
J: TRBJ1-1
V: TRBV4-1
D: .
CDR3: CASSQGLYGSEAFF
DNA: TGCGCCAGCAGCCAAGGATTATATGGTTCTGAAGCTTTCTTT

size: .
J: TRBJ1-4
V: TRBV3-1/TRBV3-2
D: TRBD1
CDR3: CASSQPLPGGEKLFF
DNA: TGTGCCAGCAGCCAACCCTTACCAGGGGGTGAAAAACTGTTTTTT

size: .
J: TRBJ1-6
V: TRBV28
D: .
CDR3: CASSLRRGTSPLHF
DNA: TGTGCCAGCAGTTTACGACGGGGAACTTCACCCCTCCACTTT

size: .
J: TRBJ2-1
V: TRBV5-1
D: .
CDR3: CASTQTSIDEQFF
DNA: TGCGCCAGCACCCAGACTAGTATTGATGAGCAGTTCTTC

size: .
J: TRBJ1-4
V: TRBV27
D: .
CDR3: CASRETDETNEKLFF
DNA: TGTGCCAGCAGAGAGACAGACGAAACTAATGAAAAACTGTTTTTT

size: .
J: TRBJ1-6
V: TRBV5-1
D: TRBD1
CDR3: CASTWGTAPSPLHF
DNA: TGCGCCAGCACATGGGGGACAGCTCCTTCACCCCTCCACTTT

size: .
J: TRBJ2-7
V: TRBV7-2
D: TRBD2
CDR3: CASSSSGSWGEQYF
DNA: TGTGCCAGCAGCTCTAGCGGGAGTTGGGGCGAGCAGTACTTC

size: .
J: TRBJ2-5
V: TRBV9
D: .
CDR3: CASSEEGHGTQYF
DNA: TGTGCCAGCAGCGAGGAGGGGCATGGGACCCAGTACTTC

size: .
J: TRBJ2-1
V: TRBV27
D: TRBD2
CDR3: CASSLLAGGPGEQFF
DNA: TGTGCCAGCAGTTTATTGGCGGGAGGGCCCGGTGAGCAGTTCTTC

size: .
J: TRBJ2-3
V: TRBV7-9
D: .
CDR3: CASRGRNTDTQYF
DNA: TGTGCCAGCAGGGGACGGAACACAGATACGCAGTATTTT

size: once
J: TRBJ1-1
V: TRBV28
D: TRBD1
CDR3: CASSLGGSGGGTEAFF
DNA: TGTGCCAGCAGTTTAGGAGGATCAGGGGGCGGGACTGAAGCTTTCTTT

size: once
J: TRBJ1-6
V: TRBV7-8
D: .
CDR3: CASSLVVQPHPNSPLHF
DNA: TGTGCCAGCAGCTTAGTTGTACAGCCACATCCAAATTCACCCCTCCACTTT

size: .
J: TRBJ2-3
V: TRBV18
D: .
CDR3: CASSPRGLGTDTQYF
DNA: TGTGCCAGCTCACCAAGAGGGTTGGGCACAGATACGCAGTATTTT

size: .
J: TRBJ2-5
V: TRBV5-1
D: .
CDR3: CASSLGPFQETQYF
DNA: TGCGCCAGCAGCTTAGGACCGTTCCAAGAGACCCAGTACTTC

size: .
J: TRBJ1-1
V: TRBV7-9
D: .
CDR3: CASSLRTGGTTEAFF
DNA: TGTGCCAGCAGCTTAAGGACCGGAGGGACCACTGAAGCTTTCTTT

size: .
J: TRBJ2-1
V: TRBV5-1
D: TRBD1
CDR3: CASSLNRDRGVGYMEQFF
DNA: TGCGCCAGCAGCTTGAATCGGGACAGGGGGGTCGGGTACATGGAGCAGTTCTTC

size: .
J: TRBJ1-4
V: TRBV5-1
D: TRBD1
CDR3: CASSLQGGSEKLFF
DNA: TGCGCCAGCAGCCTGCAGGGGGGTAGTGAAAAACTGTTTTTT

size: once
J: TRBJ1-6
V: TRBV27
D: TRBD1
CDR3: CASSLSQRTGGFSPLHF
DNA: TGTGCCAGCAGTTTATCCCAACGGACAGGGGGCTTTTCACCCCTCCACTTT

size: .
J: TRBJ2-1
V: TRBV5-1
D: TRBD2
CDR3: CASSFGLAGGGEQFF
DNA: TGCGCCAGCAGCTTTGGACTAGCGGGAGGTGGTGAGCAGTTCTTC